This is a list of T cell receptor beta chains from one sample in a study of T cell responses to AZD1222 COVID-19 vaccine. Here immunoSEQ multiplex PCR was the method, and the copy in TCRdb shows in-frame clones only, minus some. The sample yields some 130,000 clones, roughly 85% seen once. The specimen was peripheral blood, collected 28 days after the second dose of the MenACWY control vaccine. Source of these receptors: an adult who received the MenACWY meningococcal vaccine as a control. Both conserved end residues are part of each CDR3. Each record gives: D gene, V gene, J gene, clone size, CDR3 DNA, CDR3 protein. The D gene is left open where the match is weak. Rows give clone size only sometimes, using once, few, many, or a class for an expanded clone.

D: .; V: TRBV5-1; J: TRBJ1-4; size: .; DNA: TGCGCCAGCAGAAGGTCGGGTTCGACAGCGCTTAATGAAAAACTGTTTTTT; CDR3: CASRRSGSTALNEKLFF
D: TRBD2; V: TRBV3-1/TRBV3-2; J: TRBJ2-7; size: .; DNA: TGTGCCAGCAGCAGGGGACTAGCGGGGGGTTCCTACGAGCAGTACTTC; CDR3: CASSRGLAGGSYEQYF
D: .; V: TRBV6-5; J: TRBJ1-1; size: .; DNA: TGTGCCAGCCAGAGTATAATGAACACTGAAGCTTTCTTT; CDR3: CASQSIMNTEAFF
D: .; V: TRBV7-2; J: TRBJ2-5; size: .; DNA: TGTGCCAGCAGCTCCCAAAGGGGGGAGACCCAGTACTTC; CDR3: CASSSQRGETQYF
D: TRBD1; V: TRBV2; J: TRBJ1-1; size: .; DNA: TGTGCCAGCGGGTGGGACTGGGACAGGGCGGACACTGAAGCTTTCTTT; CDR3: CASGWDWDRADTEAFF
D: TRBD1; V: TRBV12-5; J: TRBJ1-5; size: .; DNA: TGTGCTAGTGGCACAGGGGGCAATCAGCCCCAGCATTTT; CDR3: CASGTGGNQPQHF
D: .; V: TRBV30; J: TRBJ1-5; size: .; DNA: TGTGCCTGGAGTATTGGCCCCGATCAGCCCCAGCATTTT; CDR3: CAWSIGPDQPQHF
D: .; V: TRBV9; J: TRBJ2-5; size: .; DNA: TGTGCCAGCAGCGTACGAACCGGAGAGACCCAGTACTTC; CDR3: CASSVRTGETQYF
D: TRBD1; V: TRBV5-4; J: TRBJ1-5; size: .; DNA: TGTGCCAGCAGCTCAGCCGAACAGGGGAATCAGCCCCAGCATTTT; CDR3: CASSSAEQGNQPQHF
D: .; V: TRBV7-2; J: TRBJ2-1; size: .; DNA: TGTGCCAGCAGCAAGGATAATGCCTACAATGAGCAGTTCTTC; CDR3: CASSKDNAYNEQFF
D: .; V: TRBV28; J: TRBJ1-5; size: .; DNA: TGTGCCAGCACCTACTCCAATCAGCCCCAGCATTTT; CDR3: CASTYSNQPQHF
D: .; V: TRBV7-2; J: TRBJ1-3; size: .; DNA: TGTGCCAGCAGCTTAGCGTACAGGGCGGGTGGAAACACCATATATTTT; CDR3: CASSLAYRAGGNTIYF
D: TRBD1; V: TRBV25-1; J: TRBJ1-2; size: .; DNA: TGTGCCAGCAGGAACAACAGGGGGGACTATGGCTACACCTTC; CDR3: CASRNNRGDYGYTF
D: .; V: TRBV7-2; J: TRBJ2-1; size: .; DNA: TGTGCCAGCAGCTTAGTGACTAGCAATGAGCAGTTCTTC; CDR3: CASSLVTSNEQFF
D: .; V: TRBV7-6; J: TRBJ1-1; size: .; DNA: TGTGCCAGCAGCTTAGGGGAGGGCTCGGGGCACACTGAAGCTTTCTTT; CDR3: CASSLGEGSGHTEAFF
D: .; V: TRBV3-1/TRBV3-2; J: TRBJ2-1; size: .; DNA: TGTGCCAGCAGCCAAGACATCGCGACGGATGAGCAGTTCTTC; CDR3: CASSQDIATDEQFF
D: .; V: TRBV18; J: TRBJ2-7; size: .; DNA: TGTGCCAGCTCACCACGAACGGGGGCGTCTTACGAGCAGTACTTC; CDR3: CASSPRTGASYEQYF
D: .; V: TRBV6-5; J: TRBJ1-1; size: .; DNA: TGTGCCAGCAGTTCCACTCAGGGAACTGAAGCTTTCTTT; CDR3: CASSSTQGTEAFF
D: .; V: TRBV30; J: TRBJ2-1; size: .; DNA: TGTGCCTGGAATGGCCAATTGGGGAATGAGCAGTTCTTC; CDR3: CAWNGQLGNEQFF
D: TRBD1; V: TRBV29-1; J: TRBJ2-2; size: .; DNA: TGCAGCGTCGGACAGGGCACCGGGGAGCTGTTTTTT; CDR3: CSVGQGTGELFF
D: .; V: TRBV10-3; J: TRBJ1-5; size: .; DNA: TGTGCCATCAGAGGGGCAGGACGCAATCAGCCCCAGCATTTT; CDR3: CAIRGAGRNQPQHF
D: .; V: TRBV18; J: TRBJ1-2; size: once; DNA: TGTGCCAGCTCACCGGGGGGCGGAAACTATGGCTACACCTTC; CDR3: CASSPGGGNYGYTF
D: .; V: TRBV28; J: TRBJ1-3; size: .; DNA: TGTGCCAGCAGTCAATCGGGGAACACCATATATTTT; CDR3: CASSQSGNTIYF
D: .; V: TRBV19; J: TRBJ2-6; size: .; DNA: TGTGCCAGTAGGACCAGTGGAGCTGGGGCCAACGTCCTGACTTTC; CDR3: CASRTSGAGANVLTF
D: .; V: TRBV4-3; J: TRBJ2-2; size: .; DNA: TGCGCCAGCAGCCAAGGGCCAAACACCGGGGAGCTGTTTTTT; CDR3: CASSQGPNTGELFF
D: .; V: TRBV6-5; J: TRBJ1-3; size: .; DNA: TGTGCCAGCATCCAAGGGACGGGTTGGGGAAACACCATATATTTT; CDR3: CASIQGTGWGNTIYF
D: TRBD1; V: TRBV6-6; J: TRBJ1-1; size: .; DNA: TGTGCCAGCAGCTACGGACAGGGGGACACTGAAGCTTTCTTT; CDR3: CASSYGQGDTEAFF
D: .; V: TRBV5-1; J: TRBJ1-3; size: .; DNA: TGCGCCAGCAGCTTGGAGGGGATGCCGATATATTTT; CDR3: CASSLEGMPIYF
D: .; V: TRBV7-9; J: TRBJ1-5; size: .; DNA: TGTGCCAGCAGCGTCCCTGGGGAGCCCCAGCATTTT; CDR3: CASSVPGEPQHF
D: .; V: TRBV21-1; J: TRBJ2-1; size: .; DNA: TGTGCCAGCAGTAGGTTAAGGGGAGACTACTCTAAGGGAGAGCAGTTCTTC; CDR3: CASSRLRGDYSKGEQFF
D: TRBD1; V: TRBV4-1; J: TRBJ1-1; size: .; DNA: TGCGCCAGCAGCCACAGAGGGACAGGGGTTATGAACACTGAAGCTTTCTTT; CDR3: CASSHRGTGVMNTEAFF
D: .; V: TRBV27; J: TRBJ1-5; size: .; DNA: TGTGCCAGCAGGTTGCGTTTCGAGGGCAATCAGCCCCAGCATTTT; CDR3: CASRLRFEGNQPQHF